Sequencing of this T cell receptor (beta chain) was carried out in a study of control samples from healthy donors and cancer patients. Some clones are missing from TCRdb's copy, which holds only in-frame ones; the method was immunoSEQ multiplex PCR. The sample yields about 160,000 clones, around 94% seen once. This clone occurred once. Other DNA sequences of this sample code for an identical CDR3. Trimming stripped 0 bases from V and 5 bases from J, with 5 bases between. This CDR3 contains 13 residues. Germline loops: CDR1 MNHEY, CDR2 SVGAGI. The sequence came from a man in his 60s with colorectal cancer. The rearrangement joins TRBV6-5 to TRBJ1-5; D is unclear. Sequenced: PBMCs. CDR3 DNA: TGTGCCAGCAGTTACTCGTCGGATCAGCCCCAGCATTTT. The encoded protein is CASSYSSDQPQHF.